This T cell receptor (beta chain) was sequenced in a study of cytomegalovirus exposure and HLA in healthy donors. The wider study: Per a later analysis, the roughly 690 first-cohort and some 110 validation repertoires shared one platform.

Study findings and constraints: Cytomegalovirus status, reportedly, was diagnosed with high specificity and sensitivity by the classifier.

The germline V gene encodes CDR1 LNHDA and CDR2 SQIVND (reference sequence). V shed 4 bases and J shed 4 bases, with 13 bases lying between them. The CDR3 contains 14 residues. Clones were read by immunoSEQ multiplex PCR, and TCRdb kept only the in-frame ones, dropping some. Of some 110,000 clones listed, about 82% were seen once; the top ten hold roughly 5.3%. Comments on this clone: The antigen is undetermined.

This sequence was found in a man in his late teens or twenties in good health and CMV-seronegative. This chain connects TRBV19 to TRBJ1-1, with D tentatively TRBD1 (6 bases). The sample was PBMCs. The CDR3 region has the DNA TGTGCCAGTAGTACCGGAAGGGGGGGCACTGAAGCTTTCTTT. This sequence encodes CASSTGRGGTEAFF.